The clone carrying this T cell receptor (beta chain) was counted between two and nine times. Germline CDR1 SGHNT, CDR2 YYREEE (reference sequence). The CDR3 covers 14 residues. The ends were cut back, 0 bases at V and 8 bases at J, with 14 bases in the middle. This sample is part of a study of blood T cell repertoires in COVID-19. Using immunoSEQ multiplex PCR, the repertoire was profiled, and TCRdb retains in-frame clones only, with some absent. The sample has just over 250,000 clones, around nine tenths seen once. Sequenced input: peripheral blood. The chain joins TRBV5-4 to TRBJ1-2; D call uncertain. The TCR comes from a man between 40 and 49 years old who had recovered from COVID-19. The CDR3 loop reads CASSLVGQPTGYTF. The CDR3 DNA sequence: TGTGCCAGCAGCTTGGTGGGCCAGCCAACCGGCTACACCTTC.